This T cell receptor beta chain was profiled in a study of T cells in localized non-small cell lung cancer. Study-level findings and limits: Across samples, adjacent lung featured a median roughly 61 of the top 100 tumor clones. Measurement of T cell clonality placed uninvolved adjacent lung highest, above the level in tumor. Sequence data derive from only one tumor region, so heterogeneity remains possible.

CDR1 and CDR2 (germline): SQVTM, ANQGSEA. The junction had 9 bases not matched to a gene; V was cut back by 6 bases and J by 5 bases. The CDR3 is made up of 14 amino acids. Using immunoSEQ multiplex PCR, the repertoire was profiled, and TCRdb retains in-frame clones only, with some absent. The data show about 77,000 clones, with 85% to 90% seen just once and roughly 20% held by the top ten. Worth noting for this clone: Its antigen is not identified.

This clonotype originated in a woman aged 35-70 years with stage I squamous cell lung carcinoma. This chain links TRBV29-1 with TRBJ1-1; 10 bases fit TRBD1. The starting material was peripheral blood, obtained before any cancer treatment. The CDR3 loop reads CSVTRTGGITEAFF. The CDR3 nucleotides are TGCAGCGTCACGAGGACAGGGGGTATAACTGAAGCTTTCTTT.